These T cell receptor beta chains were read from a single sample in a study of Graves' ophthalmopathy and Graves' hyperthyroidism. Via MiXCR, TCRdb re-called the multiplex PCR reads, giving one row per CDR3 protein. The sample records over a million distinct CDR3 sequences, 35% to 45% being singletons. Sequencing was performed on peripheral blood or thyroid tissue (not recorded which). All receptors derive from an adult man with Graves' hyperthyroidism. CDR3s include the opening cysteine and the closing phenylalanine or tryptophan. The D gene is left open where the match is weak. Clone sizes are given selectively: once, few, many, or a class where the clone is expanded.

J gene: TRBJ1-2
D gene: TRBD1
clone size: many
V gene: TRBV7-8
CDR3 protein: CASSSKRIAMDRGLGYTF
CDR3 DNA: TGTGCCAGCAGCTCAAAGCGAATTGCTATGGACAGGGGGCTTGGCTACACCTTC

J gene: TRBJ2-7
D gene: TRBD2
clone size: .
V gene: TRBV7-2
CDR3 protein: CASSQDTASGSNNEQYF
CDR3 DNA: TGCGCCAGCAGCCAAGATACGGCTAGCGGGAGCAATAACGAGCAGTACTTC

J gene: TRBJ2-7
D gene: TRBD2
clone size: once
V gene: TRBV10-3
CDR3 protein: CAIGWTSGTYEQYF
CDR3 DNA: TGTGCCATCGGTTGGACTAGCGGCACCTACGAGCAGTACTTC

J gene: TRBJ1-1
D gene: .
clone size: many
V gene: TRBV12-3/TRBV12-4
CDR3 protein: CASGYTEAFF
CDR3 DNA: TGTGCCAGCGGGTACACTGAAGCTTTCTTT

J gene: TRBJ2-2
D gene: .
clone size: few
V gene: TRBV6-5
CDR3 protein: CASWSTVNTGELFF
CDR3 DNA: TGTGCCAGCTGGTCGACCGTGAACACCGGGGAGCTGTTTTTT

J gene: TRBJ1-1
D gene: .
clone size: .
V gene: TRBV30
CDR3 protein: CAWTGSSNTEAFF
CDR3 DNA: TGTGCCTGGACGGGCAGTTCGAACACTGAAGCTTTCTTT

J gene: TRBJ2-2
D gene: .
clone size: .
V gene: TRBV24-1
CDR3 protein: CATSRSGSGELFF
CDR3 DNA: TGTGCCACCAGCCGGTCGGGCTCCGGGGAGCTGTTTTTT

J gene: TRBJ2-2
D gene: .
clone size: .
V gene: TRBV19
CDR3 protein: CASTQDPTPGELFF
CDR3 DNA: TGTGCCAGTACCCAGGACCCTACCCCCGGGGAGCTGTTTTTT

J gene: TRBJ2-3
D gene: .
clone size: .
V gene: TRBV20-1
CDR3 protein: CSASRMQSTQYF
CDR3 DNA: TGCAGTGCTAGCCGGATGCAGAGTACGCAGTATTTT

J gene: TRBJ2-2
D gene: .
clone size: few
V gene: TRBV12-5
CDR3 protein: CASGLGLRDNTGELFF
CDR3 DNA: TGTGCTAGTGGTTTGGGACTCAGGGACAACACTGGGGAGCTGTTTTTT

J gene: TRBJ2-5
D gene: TRBD1
clone size: .
V gene: TRBV11-2
CDR3 protein: CASSLMGTGAQETQYF
CDR3 DNA: TGTGCCAGCAGCTTAATGGGGACAGGGGCCCAAGAGACCCAGTACTTC

J gene: TRBJ2-3
D gene: .
clone size: many
V gene: TRBV15
CDR3 protein: CATSRVLQDPQYF
CDR3 DNA: TGTGCCACCAGCAGAGTGCTCCAGGACCCACAGTATTTT

J gene: TRBJ2-2
D gene: .
clone size: .
V gene: TRBV7-6
CDR3 protein: CASSLGTSVDAGELFF
CDR3 DNA: TGTGCCAGCAGCTTAGGGACATCTGTTGATGCCGGGGAGCTGTTTTTT

J gene: TRBJ2-5
D gene: .
clone size: many
V gene: TRBV7-2
CDR3 protein: CASSLAGVLLETQYF
CDR3 DNA: TGTGCCAGCAGCTTAGCAGGGGTTCTGCTAGAGACCCAGTACTTC

J gene: TRBJ2-7
D gene: TRBD1
clone size: many
V gene: TRBV2
CDR3 protein: CASMYRDSSYEQYF
CDR3 DNA: TGTGCCAGCATGTACCGGGACAGTTCCTACGAGCAGTACTTC

J gene: TRBJ1-2
D gene: .
clone size: .
V gene: TRBV9
CDR3 protein: CASSVSEVYGYTF
CDR3 DNA: TGTGCCAGCAGCGTATCAGAAGTCTATGGCTACACCTTC

J gene: TRBJ2-6
D gene: .
clone size: many
V gene: TRBV5-1
CDR3 protein: CASSFRVGANVLTF
CDR3 DNA: TGCGCCAGCAGCTTCCGGGTTGGGGCCAACGTCCTGACTTTC

J gene: TRBJ1-6
D gene: TRBD1
clone size: many
V gene: TRBV6-5
CDR3 protein: CASKMGQGAGSPLHF
CDR3 DNA: TGTGCCAGCAAGATGGGACAGGGGGCAGGTTCACCCCTCCACTTT

J gene: TRBJ1-3
D gene: .
clone size: .
V gene: TRBV4-3
CDR3 protein: CASSQDARSSGNTIYF
CDR3 DNA: TGCGCCAGCAGCCAAGACGCCAGAAGCTCTGGAAACACCATATATTTT

J gene: TRBJ1-3
D gene: .
clone size: few
V gene: TRBV7-9
CDR3 protein: CASSLRAGNTIYF
CDR3 DNA: TGTGCCAGCAGCTTACGGGCGGGAAACACCATATATTTT

J gene: TRBJ2-5
D gene: TRBD1
clone size: .
V gene: TRBV7-8
CDR3 protein: CASSPGQGDQYF
CDR3 DNA: TGTGCCAGCAGCCCGGGACAGGGGGACCAGTACTTC

J gene: TRBJ2-7
D gene: TRBD1
clone size: .
V gene: TRBV12-3/TRBV12-4
CDR3 protein: CASEVRTGVHEQYF
CDR3 DNA: TGTGCCAGCGAGGTCCGGACAGGGGTCCACGAGCAGTACTTC

J gene: TRBJ2-7
D gene: .
clone size: few
V gene: TRBV20-1
CDR3 protein: CSARSLVSSYEQYF
CDR3 DNA: TGCAGTGCTAGAAGCCTGGTCTCCTCCTACGAGCAGTACTTC

J gene: TRBJ1-2
D gene: TRBD1
clone size: many
V gene: TRBV20-1
CDR3 protein: CSAGIGTAIYGYTF
CDR3 DNA: TGCAGCGCTGGTATCGGGACAGCGATATATGGCTACACCTTC

J gene: TRBJ2-7
D gene: TRBD1
clone size: many
V gene: TRBV9
CDR3 protein: CASSVGTGAQYEQYF
CDR3 DNA: TGTGCCAGCAGCGTTGGGACAGGGGCTCAATACGAGCAGTACTTC

J gene: TRBJ1-1
D gene: .
clone size: few
V gene: TRBV30
CDR3 protein: CAWSVLLEAFF
CDR3 DNA: TGTGCCTGGAGTGTACTACTTGAAGCTTTCTTT

J gene: TRBJ2-6
D gene: .
clone size: many
V gene: TRBV5-6
CDR3 protein: CASIVTALGANVLTF
CDR3 DNA: TGTGCCAGCATCGTGACTGCCCTCGGGGCCAACGTCCTGACTTTC

J gene: TRBJ1-2
D gene: TRBD1
clone size: many
V gene: TRBV29-1
CDR3 protein: CSVTGQQGIGYTF
CDR3 DNA: TGCAGCGTTACGGGCCAACAGGGGATTGGCTACACCTTC

J gene: TRBJ2-2
D gene: .
clone size: .
V gene: TRBV28
CDR3 protein: CASRQGNGELFF
CDR3 DNA: TGTGCCAGCCGCCAGGGGAACGGGGAGCTGTTTTTT

J gene: TRBJ1-1
D gene: .
clone size: .
V gene: TRBV6-1
CDR3 protein: CASSALNRAEAFF
CDR3 DNA: TGTGCCAGCAGCGCATTAAACAGGGCTGAAGCTTTCTTT

J gene: TRBJ1-1
D gene: .
clone size: few
V gene: TRBV20-1
CDR3 protein: CRPAPSLTAFF
CDR3 DNA: TGCAGGCCCGCCCCGAGTCTCACGGCTTTCTTT

J gene: TRBJ2-7
D gene: TRBD2
clone size: many
V gene: TRBV2
CDR3 protein: CASDLAGANAGYEQYF
CDR3 DNA: TGTGCCAGCGATCTAGCGGGAGCCAATGCGGGCTACGAGCAGTACTTC

J gene: TRBJ2-7
D gene: .
clone size: many
V gene: TRBV5-1
CDR3 protein: CASSSQGDYEQYF
CDR3 DNA: TGCGCCAGCAGCTCCCAAGGGGACTACGAGCAGTACTTC

J gene: TRBJ2-2
D gene: .
clone size: many
V gene: TRBV7-2
CDR3 protein: CASSPRDSNTGELFF
CDR3 DNA: TGTGCCAGCAGCCCCCGAGATTCGAACACCGGGGAGCTGTTTTTT

J gene: TRBJ1-5
D gene: TRBD1
clone size: .
V gene: TRBV12-3/TRBV12-4
CDR3 protein: CASSLSDRGLQPQHF
CDR3 DNA: TGTGCCAGCAGTTTATCCGACAGGGGGCTTCAGCCCCAGCATTTT

J gene: TRBJ1-1
D gene: TRBD1
clone size: many
V gene: TRBV19
CDR3 protein: CASSQKDRARLAFF
CDR3 DNA: TGTGCCAGTAGTCAGAAGGACAGGGCTCGTCTAGCTTTCTTT

J gene: TRBJ1-1
D gene: .
clone size: few
V gene: TRBV7-3
CDR3 protein: CASSPRPGTRTEAFF
CDR3 DNA: TGTGCCAGCAGCCCCCGCCCAGGGACAAGGACTGAAGCTTTCTTT

J gene: TRBJ2-2
D gene: .
clone size: .
V gene: TRBV10-2
CDR3 protein: CASSRGRTGELFF
CDR3 DNA: TGCGCCAGCAGCAGGGGAAGGACCGGGGAGCTGTTTTTT

J gene: TRBJ1-6
D gene: TRBD1
clone size: many
V gene: TRBV2
CDR3 protein: CASGRGFAGGRSALHF
CDR3 DNA: TGTGCCAGCGGGAGGGGGTTCGCAGGGGGGAGATCGGCCCTCCACTTT

J gene: TRBJ1-6
D gene: .
clone size: .
V gene: TRBV27
CDR3 protein: CAGMGGRGSYSPLHF
CDR3 DNA: TGTGCCGGCATGGGGGGCAGGGGCTCGTATTCACCCCTCCACTTT

J gene: TRBJ1-4
D gene: TRBD1
clone size: few
V gene: TRBV12-3/TRBV12-4
CDR3 protein: CASSHTGGAEKLFF
CDR3 DNA: TGTGCCAGCAGCCACACAGGGGGCGCGGAAAAACTGTTTTTT

J gene: TRBJ1-3
D gene: TRBD1
clone size: many
V gene: TRBV10-3
CDR3 protein: CAIRSDRRGNTIYF
CDR3 DNA: TGTGCCATCAGGTCGGACAGGAGAGGAAACACCATATATTTT

J gene: TRBJ1-4
D gene: TRBD1
clone size: .
V gene: TRBV20-1
CDR3 protein: CSATGQSVKLFF
CDR3 DNA: TGCAGTGCCACGGGACAGTCTGTAAAACTGTTTTTT

J gene: TRBJ1-1
D gene: .
clone size: few
V gene: TRBV20-1
CDR3 protein: CSAETGTITTEAFF
CDR3 DNA: TGCAGTGCTGAGACCGGGACCATAACGACTGAAGCTTTCTTT

J gene: TRBJ2-7
D gene: .
clone size: many
V gene: TRBV7-9
CDR3 protein: CASSFGFSYEQYF
CDR3 DNA: TGTGCCAGCAGCTTCGGCTTCTCCTACGAGCAGTACTTC

J gene: TRBJ2-7
D gene: .
clone size: few
V gene: TRBV20-1
CDR3 protein: CSVTGSGSYEQYF
CDR3 DNA: TGCAGTGTTACAGGGAGCGGTAGCTACGAGCAGTACTTC

J gene: TRBJ2-5
D gene: .
clone size: .
V gene: TRBV7-2
CDR3 protein: CASSRPEEVPRGTQYF
CDR3 DNA: TGTGCCAGCAGCCGTCCTGAGGAGGTGCCACGAGGGACCCAGTACTTC

J gene: TRBJ2-7
D gene: TRBD2
clone size: many
V gene: TRBV20-1
CDR3 protein: CSARPLASYEQYF
CDR3 DNA: TGCAGTGCTAGACCACTAGCGTCCTACGAGCAGTACTTC

J gene: TRBJ1-4
D gene: TRBD1
clone size: .
V gene: TRBV7-2
CDR3 protein: CASSATGDEKLFF
CDR3 DNA: TGTGCCAGCAGCGCGACAGGGGATGAAAAACTGTTTTTT

J gene: TRBJ1-1
D gene: .
clone size: once
V gene: TRBV20-1
CDR3 protein: CSVYGDTEAFF
CDR3 DNA: TGCAGTGTATACGGGGACACTGAAGCTTTCTTT

J gene: TRBJ2-2
D gene: .
clone size: many
V gene: TRBV25-1
CDR3 protein: CASSESTPGDTGELFF
CDR3 DNA: TGTGCCAGCAGTGAAAGTACGCCCGGGGACACCGGGGAGCTGTTTTTT

J gene: TRBJ2-7
D gene: TRBD2
clone size: .
V gene: TRBV29-1
CDR3 protein: CSVLVPSGSYEQYF
CDR3 DNA: TGCAGCGTTTTAGTTCCTAGCGGCTCCTACGAGCAGTACTTC

J gene: TRBJ1-5
D gene: TRBD1
clone size: .
V gene: TRBV20-1
CDR3 protein: CSVDRAFGSNQPQHF
CDR3 DNA: TGCAGTGTAGACAGGGCTTTCGGTAGCAATCAGCCCCAGCATTTT